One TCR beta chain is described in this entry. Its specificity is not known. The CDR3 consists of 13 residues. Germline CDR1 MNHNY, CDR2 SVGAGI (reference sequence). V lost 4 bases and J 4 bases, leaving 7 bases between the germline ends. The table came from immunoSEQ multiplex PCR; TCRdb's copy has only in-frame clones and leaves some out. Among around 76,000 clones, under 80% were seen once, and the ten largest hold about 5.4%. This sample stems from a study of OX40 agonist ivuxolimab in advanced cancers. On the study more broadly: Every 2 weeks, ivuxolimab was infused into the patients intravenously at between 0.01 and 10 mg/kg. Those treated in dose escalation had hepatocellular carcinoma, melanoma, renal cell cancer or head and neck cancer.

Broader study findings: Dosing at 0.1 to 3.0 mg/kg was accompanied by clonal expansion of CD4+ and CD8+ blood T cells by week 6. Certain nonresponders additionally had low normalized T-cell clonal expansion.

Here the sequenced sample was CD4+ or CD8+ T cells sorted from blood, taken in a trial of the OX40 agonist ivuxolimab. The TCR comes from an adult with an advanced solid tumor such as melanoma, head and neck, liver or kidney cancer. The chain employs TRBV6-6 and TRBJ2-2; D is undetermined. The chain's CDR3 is CASSFRFTGELFF. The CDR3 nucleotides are TGTGCCAGCAGTTTTCGGTTCACCGGGGAGCTGTTTTTT.